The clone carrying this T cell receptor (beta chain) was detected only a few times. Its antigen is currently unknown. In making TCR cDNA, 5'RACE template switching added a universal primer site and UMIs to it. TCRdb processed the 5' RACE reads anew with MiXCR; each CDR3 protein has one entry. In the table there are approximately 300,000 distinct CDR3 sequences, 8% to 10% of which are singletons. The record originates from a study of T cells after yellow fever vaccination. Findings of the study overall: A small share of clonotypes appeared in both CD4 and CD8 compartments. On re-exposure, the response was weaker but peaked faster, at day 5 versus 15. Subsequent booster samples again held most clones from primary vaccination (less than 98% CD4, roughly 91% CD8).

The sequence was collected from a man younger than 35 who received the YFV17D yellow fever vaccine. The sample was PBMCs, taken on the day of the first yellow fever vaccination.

CDR3 region: CASSVSGRGYEQYF. The CDR3 region has the DNA TGTGCCAGCAGCGTATCCGGCAGGGGTTACGAGCAGTACTTC. V is TRBV9 and J is TRBJ2-7, with D perhaps TRBD1 (6 bases). The V gene lost 1 base and the J gene lost 4 bases, with 12 bases spanning the gap. The CDR3 consists of 14 residues. CDR1 SGDLS and CDR2 YYNGEE come from the germline V gene.